The T cell receptor (beta chain) under discussion was sequenced for a study of shared clonotypes between healthy human individuals. As defined, naive CD8 cells were CD45RO-negative and positively selected for CCR7, with terminally differentiated effector memory CD45RA+ cells excluded. V was cut by 5 bases and J by 2 bases, with 14 bases left in between. The CDR3 length is 15 residues. Germline V CDR1 and CDR2: MDHEN, SYDVKM. This clone appeared a single time. Profiled with immunoSEQ multiplex PCR; TCRdb holds only in-frame clones, not every one. The data hold over 800,000 clones, with over 90% observed a single time.

The chain employs TRBV28 and TRBJ2-3, with D perhaps TRBD1 (5 bases). The TCR was taken from a man aged 30 to 45 in good health. The sequenced material came from naive CD8+ T cells sorted from blood. The CDR3 reads CASSPDSINTDTQYF. The DNA of the CDR3 is TGTGCCAGCAGTCCCGACAGTATTAACACAGATACGCAGTATTTT.